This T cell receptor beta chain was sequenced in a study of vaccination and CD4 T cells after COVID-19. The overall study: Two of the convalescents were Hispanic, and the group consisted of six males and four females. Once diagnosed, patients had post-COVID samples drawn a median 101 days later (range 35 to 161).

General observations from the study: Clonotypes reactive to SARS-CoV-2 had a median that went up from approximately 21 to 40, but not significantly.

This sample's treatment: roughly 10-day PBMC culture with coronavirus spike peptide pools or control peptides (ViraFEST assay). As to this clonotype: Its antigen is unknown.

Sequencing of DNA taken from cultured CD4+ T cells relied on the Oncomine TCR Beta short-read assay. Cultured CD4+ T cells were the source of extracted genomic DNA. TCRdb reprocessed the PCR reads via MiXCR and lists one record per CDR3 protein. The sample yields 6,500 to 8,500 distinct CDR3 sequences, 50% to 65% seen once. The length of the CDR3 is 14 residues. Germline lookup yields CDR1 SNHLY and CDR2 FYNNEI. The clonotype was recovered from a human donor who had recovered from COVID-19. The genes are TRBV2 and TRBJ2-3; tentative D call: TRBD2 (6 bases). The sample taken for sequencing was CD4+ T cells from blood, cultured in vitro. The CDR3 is CGVEPRGSTDTQYF. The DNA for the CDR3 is TGTGGCGTCGAACCGCGGGGAAGCACAGATACGCAGTATTTT.